This T cell receptor beta chain emerged from a study of CD8+CD57+ T cells in acquired aplastic anemia. Background on the study: Isolated CD4+ and CD8+ cells, once sorted, yielded DNA averaging about 3 ug.

This clonotype has ten or more counts. CDR1 SGHNT and CDR2 YENEEA come from the germline V gene. J was trimmed by 5 bases and V by 7 bases; bases with no gene match: 14. The CDR3 has 16 residues. Profiles of TCR beta VDJ and CDR3 were generated from a genomic DNA template. TCRdb used MiXCR to reprocess the reads, holding one entry per CDR3 protein. The table lists about 240,000 distinct CDR3 sequences, more than 40% of them singletons. In patients chosen for sequencing, flow cytometry had shown CD8+CD57+ cell expansion. Blood came from patients not yet given any therapy. The chain recombines TRBV11-3 with TRBJ2-5; 9 bases map to TRBD2. The source of this sequence is a human donor with aplastic anemia. The sample comprised sorted CD4+, CD8+, or CD8+CD57+ T cells (not recorded which) from PBMCs. CDR3 DNA: TGTGCCAGCAAAGCTTTAACAGGACTAGCGTATGAGACCCAGTACTTC. Protein product: CASKALTGLAYETQYF.